These 5 T cell receptor beta chains came from one sample sequenced in a study of a mutant IDH1 vaccine in newly diagnosed glioma. Antigens of these TCRs are unknown. This sample's time point: week 35, safety follow-up. What each vaccine dose contained was 300 ug of mutant IDH1 20-mer peptide, accompanied by topical imiquimod. Some clones are missing from TCRdb's copy, which holds only in-frame ones; the method was immunoSEQ multiplex PCR. The sample includes some 70,000 clones, around 82% of them seen just once. The sequencing used PBMCs, collected from a glioma patient whose treatment included an IDH1 peptide vaccine. Receptors originate from a man younger than 30 with glioma.

The sample holds one count of this clone. The V and J genes are TRBV27 and TRBJ2-1, with 8 bases matching TRBD1. V was pared by 6 bases and J by 0 bases, with 7 bases of the junction left unmatched. Germline CDR1 MNHEY, CDR2 SMNVEV (reference sequence). CDR3 length: 16 residues. The chain's CDR3 is CASSYQGAYSYNEQFF. DNA of the CDR3: TGTGCCAGCAGCTACCAGGGGGCTTACTCCTACAATGAGCAGTTCTTC.

The chain is built from TRBV7-9 and TRBJ2-7, with 9 bases that match TRBD2. V was pared by 5 bases and J by 5 bases, with 10 bases of the junction left unmatched. In germline, CDR1 is SEHNR, CDR2 FQNEAQ (reference sequence). The CDR3 runs to 15 residues. This CDR3 reads CASSGRREGHHEQYF. CDR3 in DNA: TGTGCCAGCAGCGGTCGGCGGGAGGGCCATCACGAGCAGTACTTC.

The chain links TRBV4-2 to TRBJ2-6; 8 bases match TRBD2. The trim removed 1 base at V and 2 bases at J, leaving 7 bases unmatched. This CDR3 is built from 18 residues. From germline, CDR1 is LGHNA and CDR2 YNFKEQ. The CDR3 loop is CASSQAGRVRTGANVLTF. CDR3 in DNA: TGTGCCAGCAGCCAAGCCGGGAGGGTTCGCACTGGGGCCAACGTCCTGACTTTC.

The J gene is TRBJ2-7, the V gene TRBV5-1, with TRBD1 matching over 7 bases. CDR3 length: 15 residues. The junction had 9 bases not matched to a gene; V was cut back by 1 base and J by 5 bases. The germline V gene encodes CDR1 SGHRS and CDR2 YFSETQ. The CDR3 bases are TGCGCCAGCAGCTTGAGCCGACAGGGCATCCACGAGCAGTACTTC. Protein product: CASSLSRQGIHEQYF. Filled out from reference TRBV5-1 and TRBJ2-7, the complete variable domain reads KAGVTQTPRYLIKTRGQQVTLSCSPISGHRSVSWYQQTPGQGLQFLFEYFSETQRNKGNFPGRFSGRQFSNSRSEMNVSTLELGDSALYLCASSLSRQGIHEQYFGPGTRLTVT.

V gene TRBV15 combines with J gene TRBJ2-2; unclear D gene. This CDR3 contains 13 residues. V lost 5 bases, J lost 3 bases, and 7 bases lay in between. From germline, CDR1 is LNHNV and CDR2 YYDKDF (reference sequence). The CDR3 nucleotides read TGTGCCACCAGCCCCGGGTACACCGGGGAGCTGTTTTTT. This codes for CATSPGYTGELFF.